This TCR beta chain was observed in a study of T cells expressing NK-cell markers. Broader study findings: Questions lingered over whether expanded NKG2C+ T cell clones were HCMV-specific. A handful of donors showed these clonotypes also leading the CD3+CD56-NKG2C+ fraction.

CDR1 and CDR2 (germline): GTSNPN, SVGIG (reference sequence). The CDR3 totals 14 residues. TCRdb reprocessed the 5' RACE reads, with one entry per CDR3 protein and no DNA. The sample has roughly 450,000 distinct CDR3 sequences; the top ten hold 1.4%. Concerning this clonotype itself: Antigen: not known.

The rearrangement joins TRBV30 to TRBJ2-3. The sequencing input was blood T cells: a sorted CD56 or NKG2C T cell subset, CD4+ or CD8+ T cells, or bulk PBMC T cells (not recorded which). This TCR derives from a woman in her forties or fifties in good health. The CDR3 loop reads CAWKLLGHTDTQYF.